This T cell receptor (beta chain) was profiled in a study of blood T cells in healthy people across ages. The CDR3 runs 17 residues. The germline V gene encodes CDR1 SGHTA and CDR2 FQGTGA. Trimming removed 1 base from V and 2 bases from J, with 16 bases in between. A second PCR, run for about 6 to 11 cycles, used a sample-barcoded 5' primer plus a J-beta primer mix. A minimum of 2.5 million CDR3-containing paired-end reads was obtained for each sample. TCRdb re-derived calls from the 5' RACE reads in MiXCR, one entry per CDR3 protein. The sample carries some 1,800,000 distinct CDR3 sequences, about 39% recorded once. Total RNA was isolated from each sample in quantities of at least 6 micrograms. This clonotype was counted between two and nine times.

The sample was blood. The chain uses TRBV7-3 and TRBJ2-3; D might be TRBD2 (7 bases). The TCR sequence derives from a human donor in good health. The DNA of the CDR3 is TGTGCCAGCAGCTTAAGGGGGGGCGGGACGACCACAGATACGCAGTATTTT. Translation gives CASSLRGGGTTTDTQYF. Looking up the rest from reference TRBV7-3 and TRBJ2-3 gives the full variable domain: GAGVSQTPSNKVTEKGKYVELRCDPISGHTALYWYRQSLGQGPEFLIYFQGTGAADDSGLPNDRFFAVRPEGSVSTLKIQRTERGDSAVYLCASSLRGGGTTTDTQYFGPGTRLTVL.